Following are 12 T cell receptor beta chains from one sample sequenced in a study of shared T cell receptors in the human thymus. Sequenced by immunoSEQ multiplex PCR; TCRdb stores in-frame clones only, minus some. The table records about 730,000 clones, over 75% of them present only once. These same records also appear under a second study, on human thymus T cells.

Sequencing input: thymocytes. These receptors originate from a girl in the first two years of life with a congenital heart defect.

CDR3 loop: CASSLQVLSFNTIYF. Here the CDR3 DNA reads TGTGCCAGCAGTTTACAAGTCCTTAGCTTTAACACCATATATTTT. V usage is TRBV28 and J usage is TRBJ1-3; D not resolved. The CDR3 spans 15 residues. Trimming pared 2 bases from V and 7 bases from J, leaving 15 bases between. Germline values: CDR1 MDHEN, CDR2 SYDVKM.

The CDR3 DNA reads as TGTGCCACCTCGACCCGGACAGCCGGTCAGTATGGCTACACCTTC. This gives the protein CATSTRTAGQYGYTF. The gene calls are TRBV27 and TRBJ1-2, with a possible D match to TRBD1 (6 bases). V was shortened by 10 bases and J by 5 bases, with 23 bases between the two germline ends. The CDR3 covers 15 residues. Germline CDR1 reads MNHEY; CDR2 reads SMNVEV (reference sequence).

The chain combines TRBV2 with TRBJ1-5; weak D call: TRBD1 (5 bases). The CDR3 contains 13 residues. The V and J ends lost 4 bases and 7 bases respectively, with 11 bases between them. Germline-derived CDR1 and CDR2 are SNHLY and FYNNEI. As DNA, the CDR3 is TGTGCCAGCAGTGCCCGACCAGGGCAGCCCCAGCATTTT. Protein product: CASSARPGQPQHF.

The V and J genes are TRBV12-1 and TRBJ2-1; TRBD2 is taken as the D call from the table, unchecked against the DNA. TRBV12-1 is annotated as a pseudogene. The CDR3 covers 14 residues. The CDR3 loop is CASSFLSESDEQFF. The DNA for the CDR3 is TGTGCCAGCAGCTTTCTCAGCGAGTCGGATGAGCAGTTCTTC.

Points on this clone: One end of the junction does not line up with germline, which may come from a read error. Other nucleotide sequences in the sample specify the same CDR3. The genes are TRBV28 and TRBJ1-6, with D maybe TRBD1 (6 bases). CDR3 length: 17 amino acids. Germline-derived CDR1 and CDR2 are MDHEN and SYDVKM. CDR3 sequence: CASWGGGQGSYNSPLHF. CDR3 DNA: TGTGCCAGCTGGGGGGGCGGCCAAGGCTCCTATAATTCCCCCCTCCACTTT.

With respect to this clone: A read error may account for a junction end that differs from germline. The chain uses TRBV5-1 and TRBJ2-3, with a tentative D call TRBD1 (5 bases). Germline CDR1 is SGHRS and CDR2 is YFSETQ. This CDR3 is 14 amino acids long. The CDR3 DNA sequence: TGCGCCAGCAGGTACAGGAGCGCCACATATACGCAGTATTTT. It is translated as CASRYRSATYTQYF.

The V gene is TRBV9, the J gene TRBJ1-1; D gene uncertain. The CDR3 is made up of 15 amino acids. V lost 3 bases and J lost 0, with 12 bases in between. Germline V gene data show CDR1 as SGDLS and CDR2 as YYNGEE. The DNA of the CDR3 is TGTGCCAGCAGCGCGGAGGTCTACTTGAACACTGAAGCTTTCTTT. This codes for CASSAEVYLNTEAFF.

This chain links TRBV20-1 with TRBJ1-2; no definite D call. CDR3 size: 11 residues. V shed 4 bases and J shed 3 bases, with 6 bases lying between them. Germline CDR1 DFQATT, CDR2 SNEGSKA (reference sequence). Written as DNA, the CDR3 is TGCAGTGCTACCTTTTACTATGGCTACACCTTC. This translates into CSATFYYGYTF.

The chain uses TRBV7-6 and TRBJ2-5; TRBD2 agrees at 10 bases. V dropped 4 bases and J dropped 2; count of bases not matched to a gene: 10. In germline, CDR1 is SGHVS, CDR2 FNYEAQ. This CDR3 has 17 amino acids. CDR3 protein: CASSSSIAGGFQETQYF. CDR3 sequence (DNA): TGTGCCAGCAGCTCCTCAATAGCGGGGGGATTTCAAGAGACCCAGTACTTC.

The chain recombines TRBV4-3 with TRBJ1-2; D gene unclear. Germline V gene sequence: CDR1 LGHNA, CDR2 YSLEER. V dropped 3 bases and J dropped 8 bases, with 7 bases sitting between them. The CDR3 extends over 11 amino acids. The CDR3 here is CASSHLGGYTF. Here the CDR3 DNA reads TGCGCCAGCAGCCACCTCGGGGGCTACACCTTC.

The gene calls are TRBV11-2 and TRBJ2-5, with TRBD2 matching over 10 bases. Germline loops: CDR1 SGHAT, CDR2 FQNNGV. CDR3 length: 17 residues. The V and J ends lost 5 bases and 3 bases, in that order; junction bases with no gene match: 12. The CDR3 protein is CASSARAAGGPKETQYF. CDR3 DNA sequence: TGTGCCAGCAGCGCTCGCGCAGCGGGGGGGCCCAAAGAGACCCAGTACTTC.

This clone was counted only a few times. J is TRBJ2-5 and V is TRBV5-1; D not resolved. The CDR3 runs 12 residues. The germline V gene has CDR1 SGHRS and CDR2 YFSETQ. The V and J ends lost 4 bases and 5 bases respectively, with 9 bases between them. The CDR3 protein is CASSAQPETQYF. The CDR3 DNA follows: TGCGCCAGCAGCGCACAACCGGAGACCCAGTACTTC.